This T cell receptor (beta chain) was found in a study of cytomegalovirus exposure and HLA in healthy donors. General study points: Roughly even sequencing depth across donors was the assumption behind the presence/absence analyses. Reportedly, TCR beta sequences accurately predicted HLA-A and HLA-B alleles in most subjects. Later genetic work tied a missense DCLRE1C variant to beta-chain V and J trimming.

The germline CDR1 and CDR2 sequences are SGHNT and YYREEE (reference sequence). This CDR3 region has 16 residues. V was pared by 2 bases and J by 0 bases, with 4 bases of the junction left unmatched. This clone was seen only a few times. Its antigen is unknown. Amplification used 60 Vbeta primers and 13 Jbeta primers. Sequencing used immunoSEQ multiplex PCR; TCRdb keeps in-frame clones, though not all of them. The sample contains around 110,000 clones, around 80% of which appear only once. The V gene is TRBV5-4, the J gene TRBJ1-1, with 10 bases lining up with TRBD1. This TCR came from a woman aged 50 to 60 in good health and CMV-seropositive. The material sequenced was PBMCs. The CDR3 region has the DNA TGTGCCAGCAGCTTTAAGACAGGGGGCATGAACACTGAAGCTTTCTTT. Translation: CASSFKTGGMNTEAFF.